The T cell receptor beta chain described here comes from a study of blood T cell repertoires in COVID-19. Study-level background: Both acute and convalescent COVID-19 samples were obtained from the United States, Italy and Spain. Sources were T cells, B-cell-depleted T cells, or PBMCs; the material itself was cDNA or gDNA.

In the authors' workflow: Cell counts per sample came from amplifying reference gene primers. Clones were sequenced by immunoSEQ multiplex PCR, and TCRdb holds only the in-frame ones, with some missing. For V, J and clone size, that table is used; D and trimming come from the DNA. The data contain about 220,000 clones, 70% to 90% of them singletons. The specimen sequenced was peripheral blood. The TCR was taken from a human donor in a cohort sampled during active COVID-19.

This CDR3 is CATKTTGTDTQYF. The CDR3 bases are TGCGCCACTAAGACTACAGGCACAGATACGCAGTATTTT. V gene TRBV5-1 combines with J gene TRBJ2-3; weak D call: TRBD2 (5 bases). V was trimmed by 9 bases and J by 1 base, leaving 12 bases between them. Germline values: CDR1 SGHRS, CDR2 YFSETQ. This CDR3 region has 13 residues.